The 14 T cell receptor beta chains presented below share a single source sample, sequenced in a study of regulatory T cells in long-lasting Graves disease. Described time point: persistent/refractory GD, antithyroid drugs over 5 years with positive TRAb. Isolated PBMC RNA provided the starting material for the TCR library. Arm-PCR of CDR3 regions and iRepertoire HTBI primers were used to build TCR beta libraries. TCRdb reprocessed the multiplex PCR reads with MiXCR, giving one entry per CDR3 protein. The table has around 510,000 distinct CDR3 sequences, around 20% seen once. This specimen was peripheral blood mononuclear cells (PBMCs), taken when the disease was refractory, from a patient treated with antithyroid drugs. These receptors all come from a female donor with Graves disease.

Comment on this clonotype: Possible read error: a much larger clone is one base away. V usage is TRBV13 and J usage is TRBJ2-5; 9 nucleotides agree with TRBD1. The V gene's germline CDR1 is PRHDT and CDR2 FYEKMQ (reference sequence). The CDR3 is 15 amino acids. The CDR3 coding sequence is TGTGCCAGCAGCTCTCCAGGGGACAGGGAAGAGACCCAGTGCTTC. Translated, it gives CASSSPGDREETQCF. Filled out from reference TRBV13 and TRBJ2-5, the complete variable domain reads AAGVIQSPRHLIKEKRETATLKCYPIPRHDTVYWYQQGPGQDPQFLISFYEKMQSDKGSIPDRFSAQQFSDYHSELNMSSLELGDSALYFCASSSPGDREETQCFGPGTRLLVL.

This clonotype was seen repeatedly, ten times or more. The CDR3 protein is CASRTPGDYGYTF. The CDR3 nucleotides are TGTGCCAGCAGGACCCCAGGAGACTATGGCTACACCTTC. The rearrangement joins TRBV28 to TRBJ1-2; D is uncertain. Germline CDR1 and CDR2: MDHEN and SYDVKM. The CDR3 has 13 amino acids. The V end lost 6 bases, the J end lost 3 bases, and 11 bases lay between the germline ends.

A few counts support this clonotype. The CDR3 nucleotides are TGTGCCTGGTGCGCCTTGGGGGCCTATAATTCACCCCTCCACTTT. Protein sequence: CAWCALGAYNSPLHF. The J gene is TRBJ1-6, the V gene TRBV30; D might be TRBD1 (5 bases). V was trimmed by 5 bases and J by 2 bases, leaving 13 bases between them. Germline CDR1 is GTSNPN and CDR2 is SVGIG (reference sequence). CDR3 length: 15 residues.

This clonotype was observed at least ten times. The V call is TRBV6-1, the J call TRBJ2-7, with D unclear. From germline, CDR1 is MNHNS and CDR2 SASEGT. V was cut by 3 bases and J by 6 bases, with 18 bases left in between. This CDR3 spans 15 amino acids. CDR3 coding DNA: TGTGCCAGCAGTGAGGGTACAGTTGATGTCGGCGAGCAGTACTTC. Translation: CASSEGTVDVGEQYF.

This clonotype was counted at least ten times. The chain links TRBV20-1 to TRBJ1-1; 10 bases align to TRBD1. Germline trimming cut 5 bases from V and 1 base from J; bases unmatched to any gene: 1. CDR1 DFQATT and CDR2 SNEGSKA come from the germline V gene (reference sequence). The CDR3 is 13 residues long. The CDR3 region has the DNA TGCAGTGCTCGGACAGGGGGGAACACTGAAGCTTTCTTT. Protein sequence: CSARTGGNTEAFF.

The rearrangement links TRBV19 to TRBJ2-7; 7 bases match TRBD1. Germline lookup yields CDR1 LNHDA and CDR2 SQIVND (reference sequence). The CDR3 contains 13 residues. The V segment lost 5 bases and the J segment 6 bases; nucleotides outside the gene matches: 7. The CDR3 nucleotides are TGTGCCAGTAGTTCTGGACAGGACCGCGAGCAGTACTTC. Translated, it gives CASSSGQDREQYF.

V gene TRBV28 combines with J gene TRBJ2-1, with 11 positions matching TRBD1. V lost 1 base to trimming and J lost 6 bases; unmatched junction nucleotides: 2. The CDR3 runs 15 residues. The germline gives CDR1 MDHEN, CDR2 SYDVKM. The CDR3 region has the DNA TGTGCCAGCAGTTTATCGGGACAGGGGGGCAATGAGCAGTTCTTC. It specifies CASSLSGQGGNEQFF.

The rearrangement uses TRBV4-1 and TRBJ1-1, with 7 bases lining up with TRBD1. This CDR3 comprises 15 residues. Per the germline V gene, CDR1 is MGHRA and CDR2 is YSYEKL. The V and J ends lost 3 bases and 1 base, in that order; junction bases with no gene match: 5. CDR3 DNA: TGCGCCAGCAGCCACCGACAGGGAACGAACACTGAAGCTTTCTTT. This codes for CASSHRQGTNTEAFF.

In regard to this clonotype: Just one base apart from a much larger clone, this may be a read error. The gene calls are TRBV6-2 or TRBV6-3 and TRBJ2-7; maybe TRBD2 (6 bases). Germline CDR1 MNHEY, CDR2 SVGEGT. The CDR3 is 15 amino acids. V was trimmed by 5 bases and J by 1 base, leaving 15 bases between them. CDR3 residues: CASSHVDSGSYEQYF. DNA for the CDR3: TGTGCCAGCAGTCACGTGGATAGCGGATCCTACGAGCAGTACTTC.

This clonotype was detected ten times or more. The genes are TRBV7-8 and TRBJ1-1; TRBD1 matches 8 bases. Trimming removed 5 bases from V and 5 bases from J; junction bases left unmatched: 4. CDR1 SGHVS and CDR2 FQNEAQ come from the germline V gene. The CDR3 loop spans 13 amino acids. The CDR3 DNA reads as TGTGCCAGCAGCCTGGACAGGGAAACTGAAGCTTTCTTT. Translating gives CASSLDRETEAFF.

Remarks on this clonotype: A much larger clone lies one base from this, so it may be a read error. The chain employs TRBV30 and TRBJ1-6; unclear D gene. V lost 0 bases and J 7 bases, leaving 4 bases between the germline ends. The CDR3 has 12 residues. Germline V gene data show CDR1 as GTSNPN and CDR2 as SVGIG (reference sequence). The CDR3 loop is CAWSVGNSPLHF. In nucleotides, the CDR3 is TGTGCCTGGAGTGTGGGGAATTCACCCCTCCACTTT.

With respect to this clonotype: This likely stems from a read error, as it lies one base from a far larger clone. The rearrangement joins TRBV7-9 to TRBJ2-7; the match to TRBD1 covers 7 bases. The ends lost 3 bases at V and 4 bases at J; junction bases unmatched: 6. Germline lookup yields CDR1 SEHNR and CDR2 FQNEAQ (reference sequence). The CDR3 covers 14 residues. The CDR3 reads CASSFGTENYEQYF. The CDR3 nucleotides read TGTGCCAGCAGCTTCGGGACAGAAAATTACGAGCAGTACTTC.

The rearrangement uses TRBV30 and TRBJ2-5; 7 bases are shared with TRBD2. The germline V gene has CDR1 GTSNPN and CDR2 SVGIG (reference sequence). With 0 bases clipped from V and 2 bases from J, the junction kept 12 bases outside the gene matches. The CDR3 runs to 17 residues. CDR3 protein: CAWSVTSRLAGQETQYF. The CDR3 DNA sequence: TGTGCCTGGAGTGTAACCTCGAGACTAGCTGGACAAGAGACCCAGTACTTC.

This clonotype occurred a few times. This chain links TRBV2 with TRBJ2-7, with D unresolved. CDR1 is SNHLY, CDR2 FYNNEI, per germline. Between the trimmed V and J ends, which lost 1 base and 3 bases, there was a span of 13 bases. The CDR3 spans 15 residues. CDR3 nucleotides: TGTGCCAGCAGTGAAGGCATTCTCACCATCTACGAGCAGTACTTC. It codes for CASSEGILTIYEQYF.